This T cell receptor beta chain emerged from a study of shared clonotypes between healthy human individuals. Clones were sequenced by immunoSEQ multiplex PCR, and TCRdb holds only the in-frame ones, with some missing. Of hundreds of thousands of clones listed, roughly 96% are singletons. Germline V gene lookup returns CDR1 MGHRA and CDR2 YSYEKL. Trimming removed 2 bases at V and 1 base at J, with 9 bases between. CDR3 length equals 15 residues. Concerning this clone: The antigen is not known.

Findings of the study overall: It was only blood that was sampled, and tissue repertoires likely differ.

Naive CD8 cells, CD45RO-negative and positively selected for CCR7, excluded terminally differentiated effector memory CD45RA+ cells. Sequencing was done on a sample of naive CD8+ T cells sorted from blood. This receptor was taken from a woman aged 25 to 39 in good health. The rearrangement uses TRBV4-1 and TRBJ1-5, with D unresolved. The CDR3 DNA sequence: TGCGCCAGCAGCCAAAGCAAAACGAGCAATCAGCCCCAGCATTTT. This translates into CASSQSKTSNQPQHF.